This TCR beta chain is drawn from a study of cytomegalovirus exposure and HLA in healthy donors. The junction had 11 bases not matched to a gene; V was cut back by 4 bases and J by 9 bases. Germline CDR1 and CDR2: SGHTA and FQGNSA. CDR3 size: 15 residues. Findings and caveats of the study: Reported findings show TCR beta sequences accurately forecast HLA-A and HLA-B alleles in most subjects. According to the study, around 160 TCR beta chains were cytomegalovirus-associated. Presence/absence analyses took donor sequencing depth as roughly uniform. The classifier, whose performance was assessed in both the original and validation cohorts, reportedly diagnosed cytomegalovirus status with high specificity and sensitivity.

The PCR had 60 Vbeta and 13 Jbeta primers. The table came from immunoSEQ multiplex PCR; TCRdb's copy has only in-frame clones and leaves some out. The table records roughly 170,000 clones, 84% of them present only once. In the case of this clone: As yet, its antigen is unknown.

The V gene is TRBV7-2, the J gene TRBJ2-1, with 8 nucleotides matching TRBD2. The TCR originated in a girl between 10 and 17 years old in good health and CMV-seropositive. The sample was PBMCs. The CDR3 DNA reads TGTGCCAGCAGCTATGAGCGGGGGAAGGCGGGTGAGCAGTTCTTC. Amino acids: CASSYERGKAGEQFF.